Presented here are 13 T cell receptor beta chains from one specimen sequenced in a study of blood T cell repertoires in COVID-19. Sequencing was performed with immunoSEQ multiplex PCR; in TCRdb, only in-frame clones are kept and a portion is missing. The sample comprises 200,000 to 250,000 clones, around nine tenths of which are singletons, and approximately 3.7% rests with the top ten. The specimen sequenced was PBMCs or T cells enriched from blood (not recorded which). These receptor sequences come from a woman in her 30s who had been exposed to COVID-19.

V usage is TRBV2 and J usage is TRBJ1-2; tentative D call: TRBD1 (6 bases). The CDR3 has 13 amino acids. Germline loops: CDR1 SNHLY, CDR2 FYNNEI. Trimming removed 3 bases at V and 4 bases at J, with 9 bases between. The CDR3 coding sequence is TGTGCCAGCAGTGATAGGACAGCCTATGGCTACACCTTC. Its protein product is CASSDRTAYGYTF. Complete variable domain (other parts from reference TRBV2 and TRBJ1-2): EPEVTQTPSHQVTQMGQEVILRCVPISNHLYFYWYRQILGQKVEFLVSFYNNEISEKSEIFDDQFSVERPDGSNFTLKIRSTKLEDSAMYFCASSDRTAYGYTFGSGTRLTVV.

This clone appeared a few times. The chain couples TRBV6-5 to TRBJ1-2, with D perhaps matching TRBD1 (5 bases). The germline gives CDR1 MNHEY, CDR2 SVGAGI. The CDR3 covers 12 residues. V lost 7 bases and J 4 bases, leaving 10 bases between the germline ends. The chain's CDR3 is CASNQGGYGYTF. The CDR3 DNA sequence: TGTGCCAGCAATCAGGGTGGCTATGGCTACACCTTC.

J is TRBJ2-5 and V is TRBV7-6; 16 bases align to TRBD2. This CDR3 is built from 19 residues. V lost 0 bases and J lost 3; bases outside the gene matches: 7. Germline V gene lookup returns CDR1 SGHVS and CDR2 FNYEAQ. The CDR3 loop reads CASSLAGTSGRGIKETQYF. CDR3 nucleotide sequence: TGTGCCAGCAGCTTAGCCGGGACTAGCGGGAGGGGCATAAAAGAGACCCAGTACTTC.

The chain joins TRBV6-1 to TRBJ2-3; D possibly corresponds to TRBD1 (6 bases). V was shortened by 2 bases and J by 7 bases, with 13 bases between the two germline ends. Per the germline V gene, CDR1 is MNHNS and CDR2 is SASEGT. The CDR3 is made up of 14 amino acids. CDR3 in DNA: TGTGCCAGCAGTGAATCTGTGAGGGGGTATACGCAGTATTTT. It yields the protein CASSESVRGYTQYF.

The chain links TRBV6-5 to TRBJ1-6; TRBD1 might be the D (6 bases). The CDR3 is 13 residues long. The germline V and J ends were trimmed by 9 bases and 9 bases, with 15 bases remaining between them. Germline V gene sequence: CDR1 MNHEY, CDR2 SVGAGI. In DNA form, the CDR3 reads TGTGCCAGTTTGAGGGGGTCGGGTTCACCCCTCCACTTT. Residues: CASLRGSGSPLHF.

This clone was observed a few times. V usage is TRBV30 and J usage is TRBJ1-2; a weak D match, TRBD1 (6 bases). CDR3 length: 13 residues. In germline, CDR1 is GTSNPN, CDR2 SVGIG (reference sequence). The V end was cut by 7 bases, the J end by 8 bases, with 20 bases between. The CDR3 loop reads CALNPTGLGGYTF. In DNA, the CDR3 is TGTGCCTTGAATCCCACAGGGTTGGGAGGCTACACCTTC.

The chain has TRBV24-1 and TRBJ2-3; no firm D call. Germline V gene lookup returns CDR1 KGHDR and CDR2 SFDVKD. The V end lost 4 bases, the J end lost 3 bases, and 7 bases lay between the germline ends. The CDR3 length is 13 residues. CDR3 in DNA: TGTGCCACCAGTGAGGCCCATACAGATACGCAGTATTTT. The encoded protein is CATSEAHTDTQYF.

V is TRBV30 and J is TRBJ1-2, with D unresolved. CDR3 length: 13 amino acids. Germline V gene lookup returns CDR1 GTSNPN and CDR2 SVGIG (reference sequence). The ends were cut back, 5 bases at V and 0 bases at J, with 10 bases in the middle. The CDR3 DNA reads as TGTGCCTGGGACGGGAGAACTAACTATGGCTACACCTTC. Its protein product is CAWDGRTNYGYTF.

The chain combines TRBV6-5 with TRBJ2-7; the match to TRBD1 covers 9 bases. The CDR3 has 16 amino acids. The V and J ends lost 2 bases and 4 bases, in that order; junction bases with no gene match: 9. Per germline, CDR1 MNHEY and CDR2 SVGAGI. DNA for the CDR3: TGTGCCAGCAGTTACCGGACAGGGGTCAACTTATACGAGCAGTACTTC. It specifies CASSYRTGVNLYEQYF.

This chain joins TRBV2 and TRBJ2-5, with D possibly matching TRBD2 (5 bases). V dropped 6 bases and J dropped 3 bases, with 14 bases sitting between them. The CDR3 is 14 residues long. From germline, CDR1 is SNHLY and CDR2 FYNNEI. The DNA for the CDR3 is TGTGCCAGCAGGACGGGAACAGTTGAAGAGACCCAGTACTTC. It encodes CASRTGTVEETQYF. The full variable domain, rest sourced from reference TRBV2 and TRBJ2-5, is EPEVTQTPSHQVTQMGQEVILRCVPISNHLYFYWYRQILGQKVEFLVSFYNNEISEKSEIFDDQFSVERPDGSNFTLKIRSTKLEDSAMYFCASRTGTVEETQYFGPGTRLLVL.

The chain is built from TRBV27 and TRBJ1-5, with TRBD1 matching 9 bases. CDR3 length equals 14 residues. Germline CDR1 and CDR2: MNHEY and SMNVEV (reference sequence). V lost 6 bases and J lost 3; bases outside the gene matches: 3. The CDR3 sequence: CASSWTGANQPQHF. The CDR3 nucleotides read TGTGCCAGCAGCTGGACAGGGGCCAATCAGCCCCAGCATTTT.

This chain connects TRBV11-2 to TRBJ1-1; D perhaps matches TRBD1 (5 bases). The germline CDR1 and CDR2 sequences are SGHAT and FQNNGV. The CDR3 totals 17 residues. The germline V and J ends were trimmed by 4 bases and 1 base, with 19 bases remaining between them. CDR3 in amino acids: CASSSFGTHRGNTEAFF. The DNA of the CDR3 is TGTGCCAGCAGCTCCTTTGGGACTCATCGGGGGAACACTGAAGCTTTCTTT.

This chain links TRBV4-2 with TRBJ2-7; D is undetermined. Trimming shortened V by 1 base and J by 0 bases, and 16 bases separated the two germline ends. The CDR3 is 17 amino acids. Germline assignment: CDR1 LGHNA and CDR2 YNFKEQ. This CDR3 is CASSQAWQMRSSYEQYF. In nucleotides, the CDR3 is TGTGCCAGCAGCCAAGCTTGGCAGATGAGGAGCTCCTACGAGCAGTACTTC.